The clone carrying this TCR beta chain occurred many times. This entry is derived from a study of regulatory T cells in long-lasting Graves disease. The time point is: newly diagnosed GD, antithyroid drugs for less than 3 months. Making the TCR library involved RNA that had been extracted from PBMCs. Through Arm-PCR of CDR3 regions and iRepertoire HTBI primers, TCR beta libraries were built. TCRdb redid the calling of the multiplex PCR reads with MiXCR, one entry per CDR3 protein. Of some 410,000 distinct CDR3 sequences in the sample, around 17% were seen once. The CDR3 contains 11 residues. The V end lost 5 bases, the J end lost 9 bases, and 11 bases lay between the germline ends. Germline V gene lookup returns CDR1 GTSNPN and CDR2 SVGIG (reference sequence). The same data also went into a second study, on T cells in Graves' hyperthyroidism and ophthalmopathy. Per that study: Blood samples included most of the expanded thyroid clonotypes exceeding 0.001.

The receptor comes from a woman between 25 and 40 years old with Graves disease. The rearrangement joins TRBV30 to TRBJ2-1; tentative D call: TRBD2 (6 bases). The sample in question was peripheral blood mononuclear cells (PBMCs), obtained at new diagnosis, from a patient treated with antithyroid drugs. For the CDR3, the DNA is TGTGCCTGGTCTTTGGGGGGTGAGCAGTTCTTC. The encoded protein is CAWSLGGEQFF.